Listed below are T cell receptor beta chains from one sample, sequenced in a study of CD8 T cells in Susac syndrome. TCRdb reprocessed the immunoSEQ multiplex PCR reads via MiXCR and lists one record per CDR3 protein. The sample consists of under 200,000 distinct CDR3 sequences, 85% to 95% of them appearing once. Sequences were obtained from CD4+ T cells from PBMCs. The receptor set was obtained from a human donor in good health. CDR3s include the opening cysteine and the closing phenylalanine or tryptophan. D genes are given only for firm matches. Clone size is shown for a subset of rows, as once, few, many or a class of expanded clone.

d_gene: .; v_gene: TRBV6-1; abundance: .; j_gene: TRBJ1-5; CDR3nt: TGTGCCAGCAGTTCCCAGGCTCAGCCCCAGCATTTT; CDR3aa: CASSSQAQPQHF
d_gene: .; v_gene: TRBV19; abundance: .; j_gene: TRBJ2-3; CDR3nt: TGTGCCAGTGGAGGGGCCCCCAATACGCAGTATTTT; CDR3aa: CASGGAPNTQYF
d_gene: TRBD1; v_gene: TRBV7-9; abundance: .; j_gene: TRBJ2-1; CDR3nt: TGTGCCAGCAGCGGGGACAGGGATTTGTATGAGCAGTTCTTC; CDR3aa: CASSGDRDLYEQFF
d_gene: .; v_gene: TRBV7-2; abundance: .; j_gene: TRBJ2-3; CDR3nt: TGTGCCAGCACCATGGACACTTACACAGATACGCAGTATTTT; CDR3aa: CASTMDTYTDTQYF
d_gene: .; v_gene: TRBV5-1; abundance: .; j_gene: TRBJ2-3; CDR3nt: TGCGCCAGCAAAGCGGAGCCTGGCACAGATACGCAGTATTTT; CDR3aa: CASKAEPGTDTQYF
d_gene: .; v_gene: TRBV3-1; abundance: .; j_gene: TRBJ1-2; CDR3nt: TGTGCCAGCAGCCAAAATTATAAGGGGGATGGCTACACCTTC; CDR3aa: CASSQNYKGDGYTF
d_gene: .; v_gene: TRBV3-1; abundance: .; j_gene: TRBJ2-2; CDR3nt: TGTGCCAGCACCCCCGAGGGCTGGGTCGGGGAGCTGTTTTTT; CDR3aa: CASTPEGWVGELFF
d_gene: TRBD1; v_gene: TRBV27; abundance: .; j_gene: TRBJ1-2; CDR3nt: TGTGCCAGCAGGGATTCCGGGACAGGGGGCACGGGCTACACCTTC; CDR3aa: CASRDSGTGGTGYTF
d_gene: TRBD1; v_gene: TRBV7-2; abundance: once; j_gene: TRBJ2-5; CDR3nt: TGTGCCAGCAGCCTCACCATCGCAGGGGGCGGAGAGACCCAGTACTTC; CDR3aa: CASSLTIAGGGETQYF
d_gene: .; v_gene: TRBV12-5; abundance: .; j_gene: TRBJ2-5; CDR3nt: TGTGCTAGTGGCCTCCCCGTCGGAACCCAGTACTTC; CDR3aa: CASGLPVGTQYF
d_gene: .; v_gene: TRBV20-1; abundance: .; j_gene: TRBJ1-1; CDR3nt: TGCAGTGCTCGAGGTGTGCTGGAAGCTTTCTTT; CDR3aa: CSARGVLEAFF
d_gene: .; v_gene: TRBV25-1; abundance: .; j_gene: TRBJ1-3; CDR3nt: TGTGCCAGCAGTGCCCCAGGACGCAACACCATATATTTT; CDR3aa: CASSAPGRNTIYF
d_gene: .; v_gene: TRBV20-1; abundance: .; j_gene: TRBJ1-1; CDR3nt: TGCAGTGCTAGAGAGCCAGATGAAGCTTTCTTT; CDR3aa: CSAREPDEAFF
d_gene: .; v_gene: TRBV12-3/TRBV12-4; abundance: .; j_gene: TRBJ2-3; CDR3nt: TGTGCCAGCAGTTTTCTCGAGGCGGGCACAGATACGCAGTATTTT; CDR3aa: CASSFLEAGTDTQYF
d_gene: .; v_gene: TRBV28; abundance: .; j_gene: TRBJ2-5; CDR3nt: TGTGCCAGCAGTGTCAGAACCAGGTCGACAGAGACCCAGTACTTC; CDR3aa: CASSVRTRSTETQYF
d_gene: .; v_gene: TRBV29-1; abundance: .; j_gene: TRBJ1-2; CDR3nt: TGCAGCGTTGGGATCACCAGCTATGGCTACACCTTC; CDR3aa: CSVGITSYGYTF
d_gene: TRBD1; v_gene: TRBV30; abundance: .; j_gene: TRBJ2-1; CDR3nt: TGTGCCTGGAGCCGACAGGGGGGGAATGAGCAGTTCTTC; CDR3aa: CAWSRQGGNEQFF
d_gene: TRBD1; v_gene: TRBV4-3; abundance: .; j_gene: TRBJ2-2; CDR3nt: TGCGCCAGCAGCCAAGATCCGCAGGGGGCCACCGGGGAGCTGTTTTTT; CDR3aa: CASSQDPQGATGELFF
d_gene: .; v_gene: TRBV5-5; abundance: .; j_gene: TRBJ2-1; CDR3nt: TGTGCCAGCAGCTTCGTACCGGAATCCTACAATGAGCAGTTCTTC; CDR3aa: CASSFVPESYNEQFF
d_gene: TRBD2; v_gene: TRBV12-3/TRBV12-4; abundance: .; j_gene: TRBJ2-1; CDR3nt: TGTGCCAGCAGCCAGGCGCTAGCGGGGGGGCCTACGTTCTTC; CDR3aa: CASSQALAGGPTFF
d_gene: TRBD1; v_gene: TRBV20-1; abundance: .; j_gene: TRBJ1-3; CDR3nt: TGCAGTGCCAGGGACAGGGTTCGAAACACCATATATTTT; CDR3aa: CSARDRVRNTIYF
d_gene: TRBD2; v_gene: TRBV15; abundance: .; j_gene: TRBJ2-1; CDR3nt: TGTGCCACCAGCAGAGGGACTAGCGGGGGGGCCTTAATCAATGAGCAGTTCTTC; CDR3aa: CATSRGTSGGALINEQFF
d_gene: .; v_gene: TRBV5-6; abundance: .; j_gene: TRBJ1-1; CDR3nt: TGTGCCAGCAGCCCTCTCGGGGGCCGTGGAGCTTTCTTT; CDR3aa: CASSPLGGRGAFF
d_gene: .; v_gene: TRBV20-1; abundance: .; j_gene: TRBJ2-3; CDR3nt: TGCAGTGCTAGAGAGGGGATTTCAGATACGCAGTATTTT; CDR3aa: CSAREGISDTQYF
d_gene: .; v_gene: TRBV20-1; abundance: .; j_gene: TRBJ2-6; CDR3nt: TGCAGTGCCCCCGACATCTCTGGGGCCAACGTCCTGACTTTC; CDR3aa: CSAPDISGANVLTF
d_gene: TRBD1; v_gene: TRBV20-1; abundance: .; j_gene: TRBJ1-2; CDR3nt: TGCAGTGCCTCTACGACAGGGAATGATCCGTATCGCTACACCTTC; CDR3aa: CSASTTGNDPYRYTF
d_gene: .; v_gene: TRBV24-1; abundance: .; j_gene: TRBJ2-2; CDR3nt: TGTGCCACTCGAGCTACGGTCTCCGGGGAGCTGTTTTTT; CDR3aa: CATRATVSGELFF
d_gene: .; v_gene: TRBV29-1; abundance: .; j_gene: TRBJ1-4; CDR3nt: TGCAGCGCGAAGGTGGAAACTAATGAAAAACTGTTTTTT; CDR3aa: CSAKVETNEKLFF
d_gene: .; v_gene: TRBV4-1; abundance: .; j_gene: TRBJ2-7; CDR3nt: TGCGCCAGCAGCCAAGAAGCCGTCTACGACGAGCAGTACTTC; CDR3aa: CASSQEAVYDEQYF
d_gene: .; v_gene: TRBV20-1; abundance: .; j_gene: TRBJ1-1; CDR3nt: TGCAGTGCTAGAGCACCGAACACTGAAGCTTTCTTT; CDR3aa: CSARAPNTEAFF
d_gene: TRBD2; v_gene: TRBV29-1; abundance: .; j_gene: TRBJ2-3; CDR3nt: TGCAGCGGAGGCGGGAGAAGAGAAGATACGCAGTATTTT; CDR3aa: CSGGGRREDTQYF
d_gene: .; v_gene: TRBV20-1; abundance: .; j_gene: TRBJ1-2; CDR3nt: TGCAGTGCTAGTTCTGCATATGGCTACACCTTC; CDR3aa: CSASSAYGYTF
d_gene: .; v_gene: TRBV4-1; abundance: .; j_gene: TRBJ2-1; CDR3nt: TGCGCCAGCAGCCAAAACTCCGTGCCCAATGAGCAGTTCTTC; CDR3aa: CASSQNSVPNEQFF
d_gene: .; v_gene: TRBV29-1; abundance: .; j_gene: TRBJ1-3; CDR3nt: TGCAGCTTCCGAGCCTCTGGAAACACCATATATTTT; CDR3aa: CSFRASGNTIYF
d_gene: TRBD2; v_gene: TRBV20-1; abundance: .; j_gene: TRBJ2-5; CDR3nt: TGCAGTGCTGGATCGGGGGGGAGAGAGACCCAGTACTTC; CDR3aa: CSAGSGGRETQYF
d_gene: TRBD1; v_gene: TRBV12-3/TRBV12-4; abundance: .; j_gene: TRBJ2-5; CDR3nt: TGTGCCAGCAGTTTCTCCGGGACAGGGGGCCGAGAGACCCAGTACTTC; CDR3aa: CASSFSGTGGRETQYF
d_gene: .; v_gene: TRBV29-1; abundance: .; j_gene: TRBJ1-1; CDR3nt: TGCAGCGTTGCAGGGATATTGAACACTGAAGCTTTCTTT; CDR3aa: CSVAGILNTEAFF
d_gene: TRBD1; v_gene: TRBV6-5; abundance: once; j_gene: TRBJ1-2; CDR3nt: TGTGCCAGCAGAGGACAGGGGAGCTATGGCTACACCTTC; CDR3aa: CASRGQGSYGYTF
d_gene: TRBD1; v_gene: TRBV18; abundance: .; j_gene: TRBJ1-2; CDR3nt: TGTGCCAGCTCACCAAACTCCCCGGACAGGAACTATGGCTACACCTTC; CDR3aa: CASSPNSPDRNYGYTF
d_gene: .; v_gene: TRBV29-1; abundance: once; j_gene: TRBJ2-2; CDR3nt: TGCAGCGTTGTCGGTGGCGGGGAGCTGTTTTTT; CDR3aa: CSVVGGGELFF
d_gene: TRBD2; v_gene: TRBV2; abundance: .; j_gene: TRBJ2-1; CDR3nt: TGTGCCAGCATAGGGACTAGCGGTGACAATGAGCAGTTCTTC; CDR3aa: CASIGTSGDNEQFF
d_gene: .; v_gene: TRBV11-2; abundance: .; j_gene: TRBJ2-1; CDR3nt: TGTGCCAGCAGCTTAGTTAGGCGGGACAATGAGCAGTTCTTC; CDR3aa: CASSLVRRDNEQFF
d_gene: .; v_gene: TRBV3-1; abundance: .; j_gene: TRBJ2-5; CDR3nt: TGTGCCAGCAGCCAAGCGTTCCAGCGGTTAATCGGAGAGACCCAGTACTTC; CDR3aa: CASSQAFQRLIGETQYF
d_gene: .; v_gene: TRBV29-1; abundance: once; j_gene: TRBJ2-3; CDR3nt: TGCAGCGTGGGCGCGGGGTTCGGCACAGATACGCAGTATTTT; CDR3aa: CSVGAGFGTDTQYF
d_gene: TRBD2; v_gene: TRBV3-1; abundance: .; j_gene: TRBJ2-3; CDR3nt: TGTGCCAGCGAAGTAGCGGGAGGCTTCGGGGATACGCAGTATTTT; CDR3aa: CASEVAGGFGDTQYF
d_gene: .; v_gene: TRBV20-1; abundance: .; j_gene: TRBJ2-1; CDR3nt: TGCAGTGCCCCCGGCGATCGCTCCAATGAGCAGTTCTTC; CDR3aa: CSAPGDRSNEQFF
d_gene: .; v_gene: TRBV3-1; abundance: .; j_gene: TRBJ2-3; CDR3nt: TGTGCCAGCAGCAATGCGGATACGCAGTATTTT; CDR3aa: CASSNADTQYF
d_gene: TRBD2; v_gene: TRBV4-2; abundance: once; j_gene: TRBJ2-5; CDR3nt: TGTGCCAGCAGCCAAGACGCTAGCGGGACAGACCAAGAGACCCAGTACTTC; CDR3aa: CASSQDASGTDQETQYF
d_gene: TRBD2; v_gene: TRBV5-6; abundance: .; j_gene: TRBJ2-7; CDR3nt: TGTGCCAGCAGCTTGAACGGGGGGGCCTCCTACGAGCAGTACTTC; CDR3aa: CASSLNGGASYEQYF
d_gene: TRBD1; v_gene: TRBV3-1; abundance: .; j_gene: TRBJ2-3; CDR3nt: TGTGCCAGCAGCCCAGGGGGCGAGGCAGATACGCAGTATTTT; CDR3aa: CASSPGGEADTQYF
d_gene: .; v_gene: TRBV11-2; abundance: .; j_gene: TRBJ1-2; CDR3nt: TGTGCCAGCAGCTTTCAGGGGCAAGATGGTGGCTACACCTTC; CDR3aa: CASSFQGQDGGYTF
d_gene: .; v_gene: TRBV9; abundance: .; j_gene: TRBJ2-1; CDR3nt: TGTGCCAGCAGCGTAGCCGCAAACAGGGCCTACAATGAGCAGTTCTTC; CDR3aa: CASSVAANRAYNEQFF
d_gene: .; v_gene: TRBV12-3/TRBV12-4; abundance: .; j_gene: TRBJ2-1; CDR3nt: TGTGCCAGCAGTTTCGTATCCGGGAACAATGAGCAGTTCTTC; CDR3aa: CASSFVSGNNEQFF
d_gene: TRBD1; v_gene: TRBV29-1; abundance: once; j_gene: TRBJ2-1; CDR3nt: TGCAGCGCCTATGGACAGGGCTATGAGCAGTTCTTC; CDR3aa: CSAYGQGYEQFF
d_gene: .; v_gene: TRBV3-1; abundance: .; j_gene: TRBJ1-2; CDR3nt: TGTGCCAGCAGCCAACTTTATACAGGTCTGGGGGATTATGGCTACACCTTC; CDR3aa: CASSQLYTGLGDYGYTF
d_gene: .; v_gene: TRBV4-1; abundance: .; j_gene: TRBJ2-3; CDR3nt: TGCGCCAGCAGCCAAGAAGGACCGCAGGGTGGTTCAGATACGCAGTATTTT; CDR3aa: CASSQEGPQGGSDTQYF
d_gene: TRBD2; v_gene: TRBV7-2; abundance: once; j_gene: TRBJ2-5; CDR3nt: TGTGCCAGCAGCTCCCTAGCGGACCAAGAGACCCAGTACTTC; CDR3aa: CASSSLADQETQYF
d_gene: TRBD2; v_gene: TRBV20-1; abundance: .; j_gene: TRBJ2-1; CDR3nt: TGCAGTGCTAGAGGGCTAGCGGGGGGGCACAATGAGCAGTTCTTC; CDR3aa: CSARGLAGGHNEQFF
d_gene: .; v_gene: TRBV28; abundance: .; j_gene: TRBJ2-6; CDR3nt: TGTGCCAGCAGCCCATCCGGGACACCGTACTCTGGGGCCAACGTCCTGACTTTC; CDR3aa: CASSPSGTPYSGANVLTF